Presented here are 21 T cell receptor beta chains from one specimen sequenced in a study of blood T cells in healthy people across ages. It was with a sample-barcoded 5' primer and a J-beta primer mix that a second PCR of roughly 7 to 12 cycles was run. A single record per CDR3 protein comes from TCRdb applying MiXCR to the 5' RACE reads. The table lists about 540,000 distinct CDR3 sequences, nearly 25% of them singletons. The same specimen was also included in a second study, on T cells of mothers and their children.

Sequencing was performed on blood. Receptors were obtained from a boy between 10 and 17 years old in good health.

The chain carries TRBV4-2 and TRBJ2-2; 8 positions agree with TRBD2. Per the germline V gene, CDR1 is LGHNA and CDR2 is YNFKEQ. CDR3 length: 18 residues. Trimming cost V 1 base and J 2 bases; bases outside gene matches: 9. CDR3 protein: CASSQVGREGPNTGELFF. The CDR3, as DNA: TGTGCCAGCAGCCAAGTTGGACGGGAGGGCCCTAACACCGGGGAGCTGTTTTTT.

This clonotype has more than one count but fewer than ten. The chain combines TRBV20-1 with TRBJ2-7, with D perhaps given as TRBD1 or TRBD2 (5 bases each). The germline V and J ends were trimmed by 6 bases and 2 bases, with 14 bases remaining between them. CDR3 length equals 13 residues. Germline CDR1 is DFQATT and CDR2 is SNEGSKA (reference sequence). The DNA of the CDR3 is TGCAGTGCCCGGGACGCGAGGGCCTACGAGCAGTACTTC. Translation gives CSARDARAYEQYF.

The chain carries TRBV4-1 and TRBJ2-2; 13 bases match TRBD2. There are 15 residues in the CDR3. V was clipped by 4 bases and J by 9 bases; unmatched bases: 5. Germline CDR1 is MGHRA and CDR2 is YSYEKL. This chain's CDR3 is CASSLTSGGARELFF. Written as DNA, the CDR3 is TGCGCCAGCAGCCTCACTAGCGGGGGGGCCCGGGAGCTGTTTTTT.

This chain joins TRBV6-6 and TRBJ2-2; 8 nucleotides align to TRBD1. The germline gives CDR1 MNHNY, CDR2 SVGAGI (reference sequence). The CDR3 has 15 amino acids. The trim removed 2 bases at V and 6 bases at J, leaving 5 bases unmatched. CDR3 in amino acids: CASSYGSRGPGELFF. The CDR3 DNA reads TGTGCCAGCAGTTACGGAAGCAGGGGGCCCGGGGAGCTGTTTTTT.

The chain links TRBV28 to TRBJ2-5; 8 bases line up with TRBD2. The DNA end is a closer match to TRBJ2-1, so the J assignment may be wrong. CDR3 length: 13 amino acids. CDR1 MDHEN and CDR2 SYDVKM come from the germline V gene. CDR3 DNA sequence: TGTGCCAGCAGTTTCGGGGGGGTGAATGAGCAGTTCTTC. Amino acid sequence: CASSFGGVNEQFF.

There are a few counts of this clonotype. The chain carries TRBV6-5 and TRBJ2-5, with 7 bases matching TRBD2. Germline V CDR1 and CDR2: MNHEY, SVGAGI. There are 14 residues in the CDR3. V trimming: 2 bases; J trimming: 2 bases; junction bases outside the gene matches: 2. The CDR3 sequence: CASSYGGGQETQYF. The CDR3 DNA sequence: TGTGCCAGCAGTTACGGGGGGGGGCAAGAGACCCAGTACTTC.

This clonotype has more than one count but fewer than ten. The V and J genes are TRBV10-3 and TRBJ1-1; 8 nucleotides line up with TRBD1. V shed 5 bases, J shed 3 bases, and the junction held 5 bases outside the gene matches. The CDR3 is made up of 14 amino acids. The V gene's germline CDR1 is ENHRY and CDR2 SYGVKD. DNA of the CDR3: TGTGCCATCAGTACAGGACAGGGAGACACTGAAGCTTTCTTT. It encodes CAISTGQGDTEAFF.

The chain recombines TRBV4-2 with TRBJ1-5, with 8 bases aligning to TRBD1. The J segment lost 3 bases and the V segment lost 1 base, leaving 8 bases of the junction unmatched. Germline CDR1 and CDR2: LGHNA and YNFKEQ. The length of the CDR3 is 17 residues. The CDR3 here is CASSQGTGGGINQPQHF. In nucleotides, the CDR3 is TGTGCCAGCAGCCAAGGTACAGGGGGTGGTATCAATCAGCCCCAGCATTTT.

The V call is TRBV4-2, the J call TRBJ1-2; D gene unclear. V was pared by 1 base and J by 13 bases, with 16 bases between. From germline, CDR1 is LGHNA and CDR2 YNFKEQ. The CDR3 consists of 13 residues. CDR3 sequence: CASSQVPGPPPTF. As DNA, the CDR3 is TGTGCCAGCAGCCAAGTGCCAGGACCGCCGCCCACCTTC.

This clonotype has only a few counts. The V gene is TRBV7-2, the J gene TRBJ2-3; D might be TRBD1 or TRBD2, each matching 5 bases. The CDR3 has 13 residues. V lost 5 bases and J 9 bases, leaving 15 bases between the germline ends. CDR1 and CDR2 (germline): SGHTA, FQGNSA. The CDR3 here is CASSLTRGRTQYF. CDR3 DNA: TGTGCCAGCAGCCTAACCCGGGGACGCACGCAGTATTTT.

The chain employs TRBV28 and TRBJ1-1; D not resolved. CDR3 length: 15 residues. Per the germline V gene, CDR1 is MDHEN and CDR2 is SYDVKM. Between the trimmed V and J ends, which lost 1 base and 1 base, there was a span of 10 bases. The CDR3 DNA follows: TGTGCCAGCAGTTTATCGGTCAGAGCGAACACTGAAGCTTTCTTT. Translating it yields CASSLSVRANTEAFF. The entire variable domain, with the rest obtained from reference TRBV28 and TRBJ1-1, is as follows: DVKVTQSSRYLVKRTGEKVFLECVQDMDHENMFWYRQDPGLGLRLIYFSYDVKMKEKGDIPEGYSVSREKKERFSLILESASTNQTSMYLCASSLSVRANTEAFFGQGTRLTVV.

This clonotype was seen more than once but under ten times. The chain carries TRBV20-1 and TRBJ2-5, with D hard to call. The better agreement between TRBJ2-7 and the DNA end casts doubt on the J call. This CDR3 is 10 amino acids long. Per the germline V gene, CDR1 is DFQATT and CDR2 is SNEGSKA (reference sequence). The CDR3 here is CSAESGEQYF. The CDR3 bases are TGCAGTGCCGAGTCGGGCGAGCAGTACTTC.

The chain uses TRBV7-9 and TRBJ2-5, with D perhaps TRBD2 (6 bases). The DNA end favors TRBJ2-1, so the J call may be wrong. CDR1 and CDR2 from the germline V gene are SEHNR and FQNEAQ (reference sequence). The CDR3 covers 17 residues. In DNA form, the CDR3 reads TGTGCCAGCAGCTCGAGAAGGTTGTTCCGGGACTCGCATGAGCAGTTCTTC. Its protein is CASSSRRLFRDSHEQFF.

This chain links TRBV20-1 with TRBJ1-5; D is ambiguous. The germline V and J ends were trimmed by 0 bases and 1 base, with 10 bases remaining between them. Germline V lookup: CDR1 DFQATT, CDR2 SNEGSKA (reference sequence). The CDR3 is 15 amino acids. The CDR3 bases are TGCAGTGCTAGAGATGGGAGGGCCAGCAATCAGCCCCAGCATTTT. It yields the protein CSARDGRASNQPQHF.

This clonotype was seen a handful of times. The chain employs TRBV21-1 and TRBJ2-5; TRBD2 is taken as the D call from the table, unchecked against the DNA. TRBV21-1 is an annotated pseudogene. The CDR3 contains 15 residues. CDR3 bases: TGTGCCAGCAGCAAAGAGGGCCGCGGGCAAGAGACCCAGTACTTC. This encodes CASSKEGRGQETQYF.

This chain uses TRBV15 with TRBJ2-1; 10 bases are a match to TRBD1. With V trimmed by 1 base and J by 6 bases, 6 bases remained unmatched. The CDR3 loop spans 16 amino acids. CDR1 is LNHNV, CDR2 YYDKDF, per germline (reference sequence). CDR3 nucleotide sequence: TGTGCCACCAGCAGAGTACGGGGGACAGGGGTCAATGAGCAGTTCTTC. This gives the protein CATSRVRGTGVNEQFF.

The chain recombines TRBV20-1 with TRBJ1-2; 11 bases agree with TRBD1. Germline lookup yields CDR1 DFQATT and CDR2 SNEGSKA (reference sequence). After removal of 8 bases from V and 5 bases from J, the junction contained 13 bases not matched to a gene. The CDR3 runs 15 residues. This chain's CDR3 is CSPQVPGQGEYGYTF. In nucleotides, the CDR3 is TGCAGTCCCCAGGTCCCGGGACAGGGGGAATATGGCTACACCTTC.

This clonotype appeared a few times. The chain carries TRBV18 and TRBJ2-2; D may be TRBD1 (5 bases). The V gene's germline CDR1 is KGHSH and CDR2 LQKENI. The CDR3 runs to 15 residues. The V and J ends lost 4 bases and 0 bases respectively, with 9 bases between them. Written as DNA, the CDR3 is TGTGCCAGCTCACTTTGGACAACGAACACCGGGGAGCTGTTTTTT. Translating gives CASSLWTTNTGELFF.

In its sample, this clonotype was seen a few times. The rearrangement uses TRBV27 and TRBJ1-5; D gene ambiguous. With 4 bases removed from V and 6 bases from J, the gap between germline ends came to 7 bases. The germline gives CDR1 MNHEY, CDR2 SMNVEV (reference sequence). The CDR3 extends over 12 amino acids. The CDR3 loop is CASSSGFQPQHF. CDR3 nucleotides: TGTGCCAGCAGTTCCGGTTTTCAGCCCCAGCATTTT.

The chain joins TRBV20-1 to TRBJ2-1; a possible D gene is TRBD2 (6 bases). The CDR3 has 15 amino acids. Germline V gene lookup returns CDR1 DFQATT and CDR2 SNEGSKA (reference sequence). V dropped 0 bases and J dropped 3 bases, with 12 bases sitting between them. Here the CDR3 DNA reads TGCAGTGCTAGAGATAGCGGAATGGACTACAATGAGCAGTTCTTC. It codes for CSARDSGMDYNEQFF.

The V and J genes are TRBV7-9 and TRBJ1-2; D might be TRBD1 (5 bases). The CDR3 has 17 amino acids. The V gene lost 0 bases and the J gene lost 2 bases, with 16 bases spanning the gap. Germline CDR1 is SEHNR and CDR2 is FQNEAQ (reference sequence). In nucleotides, the CDR3 is TGTGCCAGCAGCTTAGCTCAGGGTCGGGGGACCAACTATGGCTACACCTTC. Translated: CASSLAQGRGTNYGYTF. Filled out from reference TRBV7-9 and TRBJ1-2, the complete variable domain reads DTGVSQNPRHKITKRGQNVTFRCDPISEHNRLYWYRQTLGQGPEFLTYFQNEAQLEKSRLLSDRFSAERPKGSFSTLEIQRTEQGDSAMYLCASSLAQGRGTNYGYTFGSGTRLTVV.